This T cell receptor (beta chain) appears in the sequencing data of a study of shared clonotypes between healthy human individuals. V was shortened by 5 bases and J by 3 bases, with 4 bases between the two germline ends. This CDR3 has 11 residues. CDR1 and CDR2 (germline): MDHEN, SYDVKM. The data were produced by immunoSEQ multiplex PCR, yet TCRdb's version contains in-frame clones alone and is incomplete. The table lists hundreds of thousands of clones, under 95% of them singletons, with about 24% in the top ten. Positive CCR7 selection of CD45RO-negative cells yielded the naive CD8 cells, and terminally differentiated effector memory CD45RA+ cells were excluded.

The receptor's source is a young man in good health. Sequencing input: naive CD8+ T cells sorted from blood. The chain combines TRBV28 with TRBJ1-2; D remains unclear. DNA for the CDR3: TGTGCCAGCAGTGCGTACTATGGCTACACCTTC. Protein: CASSAYYGYTF.